These 4 T cell receptor beta chains share one sample of origin, sequenced in a study of T cells in localized non-small cell lung cancer. The protocol was immunoSEQ multiplex PCR, while the TCRdb copy is restricted to in-frame clones and leaves out a portion. Of roughly 2,600 clones detected, approximately 18% appear once; the ten largest clones hold about 13%. Source: lung tumor tissue, taken before any cancer treatment. The source is a woman aged 35 to 69 with stage II lung adenocarcinoma.

This clone rates as large. This sequence joins TRBV11-3 and TRBJ2-1; 10 nucleotides match TRBD1. V dropped 1 base and J dropped 6; count of bases not matched to a gene: 0. The CDR3 spans 14 residues. CDR1 is SGHNT and CDR2 is YENEEA in the germline V gene. The CDR3 region is CASSLGTGGNEQFF. DNA of the CDR3: TGTGCCAGCAGCTTAGGGACAGGGGGCAATGAGCAGTTCTTC.

This clone came up a few times. This rearrangement joins TRBV6-1 to TRBJ1-6, with D uncertain. There are 13 residues in the CDR3. CDR1 is MNHNS, CDR2 SASEGT, per germline. The V end lost 1 base, the J end lost 4 bases, and 2 bases lay between the germline ends. CDR3 amino acids: CASSEGYNSPLHF. The CDR3 region has the DNA TGTGCCAGCAGTGAAGGTTATAATTCACCCCTCCACTTT.

This clone rates as medium-sized (0.01 to 0.1%). This chain joins TRBV11-3 and TRBJ2-2, with 9 bases aligning to TRBD2. This CDR3 is built from 18 residues. J lost 0 bases, V lost 2 bases, and 7 bases had no gene match. Germline V lookup: CDR1 SGHNT, CDR2 YENEEA. The CDR3 protein is CASSLMISGGANTGELFF. Written as DNA, the CDR3 is TGTGCCAGCAGCTTAATGATTAGCGGGGGAGCGAACACCGGGGAGCTGTTTTTT.

A word on this clone: A junction end diverges from the germline sequence, so it may reflect a read error. CDR3 sequence: CASTDSHNEQFF. DNA for the CDR3: TGTGCCAGCACCGACTCCCACAATGAGCAGTTCTTC. The V call is TRBV6-8, the J call TRBJ2-1; D gene uncertain. Germline values: CDR1 MNHGY, CDR2 SAAAGT. CDR3 length: 12 residues.